This T cell receptor (beta chain) was obtained from a study of blood T cell repertoires in COVID-19. On the study more broadly: From T cells, B-cell-depleted T cells, or PBMCs came the material, which was cDNA or gDNA.

Looked up from germline, CDR1 is MGHDK and CDR2 is SYGVNS. This CDR3 region has 11 residues. V gave up 6 bases and J gave up 6 bases, with 7 bases separating them. Libraries were prepared by immunoSEQ multiplex PCR; TCRdb keeps only in-frame clonotypes and omits some of them. The data contain some 150,000 clones, 85% to 90% of them singletons. This chain uses TRBV25-1 with TRBJ2-3; D unclear. Sequencing was carried out using peripheral blood. The source of this sequence is a woman aged 80 or over in a cohort sampled during active or convalescent COVID-19. As DNA, the CDR3 is TGTGCCAGCAGCCGTTTGGATACGCAGTATTTT. Translated, it gives CASSRLDTQYF.